These 15 T cell receptor beta chains were sequenced from one sample in a study of blood T cell repertoires in COVID-19. TCRdb's table, derived via immunoSEQ multiplex PCR, lists solely in-frame clones and lacks some. The profile shows roughly 120,000 clones, approximately 87% of them singletons. Sequencing was carried out using peripheral blood. The origin of the receptors is a woman in her forties or fifties with acute or convalescent COVID-19.

As DNA, the CDR3 is TGTGCCAGCAGCGTGGGGCAGGCGGAAGGCTACACCTTC. It encodes CASSVGQAEGYTF. The chain recombines TRBV9 with TRBJ1-2, with a weak D call TRBD1 (5 bases). V was cut by 2 bases and J by 8 bases, with 13 bases left in between. Germline V gene lookup returns CDR1 SGDLS and CDR2 YYNGEE. The CDR3 runs 13 residues.

This chain uses TRBV27 with TRBJ1-3, with TRBD1 identical over 8 bases. The ends lost 5 bases at V and 3 bases at J; junction bases unmatched: 9. The CDR3 consists of 16 residues. Germline CDR1 is MNHEY and CDR2 is SMNVEV (reference sequence). The CDR3 reads CASSLDRVNSGNTIYF. CDR3 sequence (DNA): TGTGCCAGCAGTCTGGACAGGGTCAATAGTGGAAACACCATATATTTT.

V gene TRBV5-1 combines with J gene TRBJ1-1; D gene ambiguous. This CDR3 has 15 amino acids. Looked up from germline, CDR1 is SGHRS and CDR2 is YFSETQ. Trimming removed 3 bases at V and 1 base at J, with 13 bases between. The CDR3 DNA sequence: TGCGCCAGCAGCTGGAGTTTAAACGGGAACACTGAAGCTTTCTTT. This sequence encodes CASSWSLNGNTEAFF.

The chain is built from TRBV6-5 and TRBJ1-2; TRBD1 aligns across 9 bases. CDR1 is MNHEY and CDR2 is SVGAGI in the germline V gene. Trimming cost V 6 bases and J 4 bases; bases outside gene matches: 9. The CDR3 spans 15 residues. CDR3 DNA: TGTGCCAGCAGGCGCTCGGGACAGGGTGGCTATGGCTACACCTTC. Amino acids: CASRRSGQGGYGYTF.

The genes are TRBV6-4 and TRBJ1-2; D is perhaps TRBD1 (6 bases). Germline-derived CDR1 and CDR2 are MRHNA and SNTAGT. The V end was cut by 5 bases, the J end by 0 bases, with 16 bases between. The CDR3 covers 16 residues. DNA for the CDR3: TGTGCCAGCAGTCATCCAGACAGGAGAACTAACTATGGCTACACCTTC. Its translation is CASSHPDRRTNYGYTF.

This chain links TRBV7-9 with TRBJ1-2; 7 nucleotides match TRBD1. The CDR3 extends over 14 amino acids. CDR1 is SEHNR, CDR2 FQNEAQ, per germline (reference sequence). V gave up 1 base and J gave up 8 bases; unmatched junction bases: 7. The CDR3 sequence is CASSLEFQTGGYTF. CDR3 sequence (DNA): TGTGCCAGCAGCTTAGAATTTCAGACAGGGGGCTACACCTTC.

V is TRBV18 and J is TRBJ1-1; tentatively, D is TRBD1 (6 bases). Trimming removed 4 bases from V and 2 bases from J, with 29 bases in between. There are 20 residues in the CDR3. Germline V gives CDR1 KGHSH, CDR2 LQKENI. Written as DNA, the CDR3 is TGTGCCAGCTCACGTATCCCCCCGGGACACTTAGCCATTGGAAACACTGAAGCTTTCTTT. It is translated as CASSRIPPGHLAIGNTEAFF.

The chain carries TRBV7-7 and TRBJ1-3; D gene unclear. Germline CDR1 reads SSHAT; CDR2 reads FNYEAQ (reference sequence). The CDR3 covers 15 residues. With 5 bases removed from V and 0 bases from J, the gap between germline ends came to 11 bases. This CDR3 reads CASSASSGSGNTIYF. DNA for the CDR3: TGTGCCAGCAGCGCCTCATCGGGCTCTGGAAACACCATATATTTT. Full variable domain (remainder filled in from reference TRBV7-7 and TRBJ1-3): GAGVSQSPRYKVTKRGQDVTLRCDPISSHATLYWYQQALGQGPEFLTYFNYEAQPDKSGLPSDRFSAERPEGSISTLTIQRTEQRDSAMYRCASSASSGSGNTIYFGEGSWLTVV.

DNA of the CDR3: TGTGCCAGCAACTACAGGGAGGGGGTCTGGGAGCAGTACTTC. Protein: CASNYREGVWEQYF. The genes are TRBV6-5 and TRBJ2-7; D is perhaps TRBD2 (7 bases). Trimming shortened V by 7 bases and J by 7 bases, and 20 bases separated the two germline ends. Germline V gene lookup returns CDR1 MNHEY and CDR2 SVGAGI. The CDR3 is 14 amino acids.

This clone came up a few times. The chain combines TRBV6-1 with TRBJ1-6, with D maybe TRBD1 (6 bases). V lost 1 base, J lost 11 bases, and 9 bases lay in between. The CDR3 length is 13 residues. Germline loops: CDR1 MNHNS, CDR2 SASEGT. The CDR3 is CASSEEGGTPLHF. For the CDR3, the DNA is TGTGCCAGCAGTGAAGAGGGGGGGACACCCCTCCACTTT.

This clone is a singleton in its sample. The chain couples TRBV12-5 to TRBJ1-5; no clear D gene. Trimming shortened V by 4 bases and J by 3 bases, and 25 bases separated the two germline ends. Germline loops: CDR1 LGHNT, CDR2 FRNRAP. The length of the CDR3 is 19 residues. Written as DNA, the CDR3 is TGTGCTAGTGGTTCCCAGCCCCTCGACTGGGAGTTAGCCAATCAGCCCCAGCATTTT. This gives the protein CASGSQPLDWELANQPQHF.

The chain combines TRBV28 with TRBJ2-7; possibly TRBD1 for D (5 bases). Trimming removed 3 bases from V and 3 bases from J, with 9 bases in between. CDR1 is MDHEN, CDR2 SYDVKM, per germline. The CDR3 length is 13 residues. CDR3 protein: CASSLGRVYEQYF. The CDR3 nucleotides read TGTGCCAGCAGTTTGGGCAGGGTCTACGAGCAGTACTTC.

This sequence joins TRBV14 and TRBJ2-2; tentative D call: TRBD1 (6 bases). The germline V gene encodes CDR1 SGHDN and CDR2 FVKESK. The CDR3 has 15 residues. Deletions cut 4 bases from V and 1 base from J, with 10 bases between. This chain's CDR3 is CASSRDILNTGELFF. Here the CDR3 DNA reads TGTGCCAGCAGCCGGGACATCTTGAACACCGGGGAGCTGTTTTTT. Filled out from reference TRBV14 and TRBJ2-2, the complete variable domain reads EAGVTQFPSHSVIEKGQTVTLRCDPISGHDNLYWYRRVMGKEIKFLLHFVKESKQDESGMPNNRFLAERTGGTYSTLKVQPAELEDSGVYFCASSRDILNTGELFFGEGSRLTVL.

The chain couples TRBV6-4 to TRBJ1-1, with TRBD1 as a possible D gene (6 bases). This CDR3 comprises 15 residues. The germline CDR1 and CDR2 sequences are MRHNA and SNTAGT. The V end lost 4 bases, the J end lost 0 bases, and 12 bases lay between the germline ends. The CDR3 region is CASSATPGVNTEAFF. The DNA for the CDR3 is TGTGCCAGCAGTGCCACCCCAGGGGTGAACACTGAAGCTTTCTTT.

This chain uses TRBV27 with TRBJ1-3; D perhaps matches TRBD1 (6 bases). Trimming cost V 3 bases and J 0 bases, with 12 bases left between them. Per the germline V gene, CDR1 is MNHEY and CDR2 is SMNVEV (reference sequence). The CDR3 runs to 16 residues. The DNA for the CDR3 is TGTGCCAGCAGTTTGACCGGGACACCCTCTGGAAACACCATATATTTT. This gives the protein CASSLTGTPSGNTIYF.